Below, 20 T cell receptor beta chains from the same sample are listed, as sequenced in a study of T cells in tuberculosis (dated by TCRdb to between 2018 and 2020). Library preparation used the immunoSEQ multiplex PCR assay. TCRdb obtained this table from immuneACCESS and retained in-frame rearrangements with V and J assigned. These tables miss some clones; where compared with another copy, unresolved V genes account for less than half of the shortfall, and the remainder is unexplained. The sample table holds roughly 34,000 clones, of which roughly 85% were seen once. Of the sample, 5.4% falls within the top ten clones. The time point label, read with the paper, signifies: new active TB diagnosis, blood taken before or within 7 days of starting treatment. Sequences were derived from PBMCs, sampled at tuberculosis diagnosis. Receptors were obtained from an adult with tuberculosis.

The J gene is TRBJ2-3, the V gene TRBV18; TRBD2 matches at 8 bases. In germline, CDR1 is KGHSH, CDR2 LQKENI. The V and J ends lost 3 bases and 4 bases, in that order; junction bases with no gene match: 6. The CDR3 sequence is 15 residues long. CDR3 DNA: TGTGCCAGCTCACCCCTAGCGGGTGATGCAGATACGCAGTATTTT. It encodes CASSPLAGDADTQYF.

The CDR3 DNA follows: TGTGCCAGCAGTCGACAGGGGGCAGGAACCGGGGAGCTGTTTTTT. Translating gives CASSRQGAGTGELFF. V and J are TRBV6-6 and TRBJ2-2, with 10 bases fitting TRBD1. Looked up from germline, CDR1 is MNHNY and CDR2 is SVGAGI (reference sequence). CDR3 length: 15 amino acids. V was pared by 5 bases and J by 5 bases, with 5 bases of the junction left unmatched.

The J gene is TRBJ1-5, the V gene TRBV6-6; D unresolved. Germline V gene data show CDR1 as MNHNY and CDR2 as SVGAGI (reference sequence). CDR3 length equals 13 residues. Deletions cut 0 bases from V and 13 bases from J, with 13 bases between. CDR3 nucleotides: TGTGCCAGCAGTTACTCGACGAATCGGGGACAGCATTTT. Its protein product is CASSYSTNRGQHF.

J is TRBJ2-2 and V is TRBV2; 9 bases match TRBD2. This CDR3 spans 18 amino acids. V trimming: 5 bases; J trimming: 0 bases; junction bases outside the gene matches: 10. Germline V gives CDR1 SNHLY, CDR2 FYNNEI. CDR3 DNA: TGTGCCAGCAGTTTTCCGCGGGGGGGATCTCCGAACACCGGGGAGCTGTTTTTT. Its protein product is CASSFPRGGSPNTGELFF.

The V and J genes are TRBV5-4 and TRBJ2-3; perhaps TRBD2 as D (6 bases). Trimming shortened V by 0 bases and J by 1 base, and 12 bases separated the two germline ends. Per germline, CDR1 SGHNT and CDR2 YYREEE (reference sequence). The CDR3 has 16 residues. In nucleotides, the CDR3 is TGTGCCAGCAGCTTGGGTGACGCTAGCGGCACAGATACGCAGTATTTT. Translated, it gives CASSLGDASGTDTQYF. Looking up the rest from reference TRBV5-4 and TRBJ2-3 gives the full variable domain: ETGVTQSPTHLIKTRGQQVTLRCSSQSGHNTVSWYQQALGQGPQFIFQYYREEENGRGNFPPRFSGLQFPNYSSELNVNALELDDSALYLCASSLGDASGTDTQYFGPGTRLTVL.

This chain links TRBV7-2 with TRBJ2-7; D is possibly TRBD1 (5 bases). The ends were cut back, 6 bases at V and 3 bases at J, with 9 bases in the middle. CDR3 length: 12 amino acids. The germline gives CDR1 SGHTA, CDR2 FQGNSA. CDR3 protein: CASSFQGYEQYF. In DNA form, the CDR3 reads TGTGCCAGCAGTTTTCAGGGCTACGAGCAGTACTTC.

This chain's CDR3 is CASSPGTGLGETQYF. CDR3 in DNA: TGTGCCAGCAGCCCTGGGACAGGCCTGGGGGAGACCCAGTACTTC. The chain joins TRBV7-8 to TRBJ2-5, with 8 bases that match TRBD1. This CDR3 comprises 15 residues. Per the germline V gene, CDR1 is SGHVS and CDR2 is FQNEAQ. V shed 5 bases and J 5 bases; nucleotides not matched to a gene: 10.

With regard to this clone: Within the sample, other DNA sequences also encode this same CDR3. The chain combines TRBV27 with TRBJ2-7; 10 bases fit TRBD2. Trimming removed 2 bases from V and 2 bases from J; junction bases left unmatched: 3. The germline CDR1 and CDR2 sequences are MNHEY and SMNVEV (reference sequence). The CDR3 is 15 residues long. The CDR3 DNA reads as TGTGCCAGCAGTTTACGGCTAGCGGGGGCCTACGAGCAGTACTTC. As protein: CASSLRLAGAYEQYF.

As regards this clone: Distinct nucleotide sequences in the sample also encode this CDR3. The chain joins TRBV4-3 to TRBJ2-7; TRBD1 aligns across 7 bases. CDR3 size: 15 residues. Trimming took 4 bases from V and 0 from J; bases not matched to a gene: 6. Germline values: CDR1 LGHNA, CDR2 YSLEER. The CDR3 DNA reads as TGCGCCAGCAGCCCGAAGGGACAGAGCTCCTACGAGCAGTACTTC. Translated, it gives CASSPKGQSSYEQYF.

The CDR3 region is CASSFSTGTYEQYF. As DNA, the CDR3 is TGTGCCAGCAGCTTTTCGACAGGGACCTACGAGCAGTACTTC. J is TRBJ2-7 and V is TRBV5-6, with 7 bases lining up with TRBD1. In germline, CDR1 is SGHDT, CDR2 YYEEEE. This CDR3 contains 14 residues. V gave up 2 bases and J gave up 2 bases; unmatched junction bases: 4.

The chain links TRBV13 to TRBJ2-7, with 11 bases aligning to TRBD2. The trim removed 0 bases at V and 2 bases at J, leaving 6 bases unmatched. The germline V gene has CDR1 PRHDT and CDR2 FYEKMQ (reference sequence). CDR3 size: 17 residues. The CDR3 region is CASSLGPTSGTTYEQYF. DNA of the CDR3: TGTGCCAGCAGCTTAGGACCGACTAGCGGGACTACCTACGAGCAGTACTTC.

The V gene is TRBV5-1, the J gene TRBJ2-2; D possibly corresponds to TRBD1 (5 bases). Deletions cut 0 bases from V and 4 bases from J, with 16 bases between. The CDR3 contains 17 residues. Germline values: CDR1 SGHRS, CDR2 YFSETQ. CDR3 in amino acids: CASSLANQGRVTGELFF. CDR3 nucleotides: TGCGCCAGCAGCTTGGCCAACCAGGGCCGTGTCACCGGGGAGCTGTTTTTT.

The chain has TRBV6-5 and TRBJ2-1; TRBD2 agrees at 9 bases. Unmatched junction bases numbered 2, after V lost 0 bases and J lost 8 bases. Looked up from germline, CDR1 is MNHEY and CDR2 is SVGAGI. The CDR3 is made up of 14 amino acids. The CDR3 DNA reads as TGTGCCAGCAGTTACTCGGCGGGGGGGGATGAGCAGTTCTTC. Translating gives CASSYSAGGDEQFF.

The gene calls are TRBV30 and TRBJ2-4; the D gene is possibly TRBD2 (6 bases). CDR1 and CDR2 (germline): GTSNPN, SVGIG (reference sequence). With 5 bases removed from V and 8 bases from J, the gap between germline ends came to 19 bases. The CDR3 has 14 residues. CDR3 coding DNA: TGTGCCTGGGAGGCCTCCGGGTGGAGGGACATTCAGTACTTC. Translation gives CAWEASGWRDIQYF. The whole variable domain, filled in from reference TRBV30 and TRBJ2-4, reads SQTIHQWPATLVQPVGSPLSLECTVEGTSNPNLYWYRQAAGRGLQLLFYSVGIGQISSEVPQNLSASRPQDRQFILSSKKLLLSDSGFYLCAWEASGWRDIQYFGAGTRLSVL.

V and J are TRBV27 and TRBJ2-5; D unresolved. CDR1 is MNHEY, CDR2 SMNVEV, per germline (reference sequence). Trimming removed 1 base at V and 1 base at J, with 7 bases between. CDR3 length equals 14 residues. The CDR3 here is CASSLFGIQETQYF. The CDR3 DNA is TGTGCCAGCAGTTTATTCGGTATCCAAGAGACCCAGTACTTC.

The J gene is TRBJ2-3, the V gene TRBV4-3, with D possibly being TRBD2 (6 bases). V was trimmed by 4 bases and J by 0 bases, leaving 14 bases between them. The germline CDR1 and CDR2 sequences are LGHNA and YSLEER. This CDR3 spans 16 amino acids. CDR3 bases: TGCGCCAGCAGCCCGTCCGGGACTTCTAGCACAGATACGCAGTATTTT. Protein product: CASSPSGTSSTDTQYF.

This chain joins TRBV9 and TRBJ2-5; TRBD2 agrees at 12 bases. This CDR3 has 16 residues. Trimming removed 0 bases from V and 2 bases from J; junction bases left unmatched: 2. Germline V gene sequence: CDR1 SGDLS, CDR2 YYNGEE. The CDR3 sequence is CASSVGGTSGQETQYF. In DNA, the CDR3 is TGTGCCAGCAGCGTAGGAGGGACTAGCGGGCAAGAGACCCAGTACTTC. The whole variable domain, remainder taken from reference TRBV9 and TRBJ2-5, is DSGVTQTPKHLITATGQRVTLRCSPRSGDLSVYWYQQSLDQGLQFLIQYYNGEERAKGNILERFSAQQFPDLHSELNLSSLELGDSALYFCASSVGGTSGQETQYFGPGTRLLVL.

The table lists this clone with a count of one. This chain joins TRBV14 and TRBJ1-6; 7 bases agree with TRBD1. V was pared by 1 base and J by 3 bases, with 6 bases of the junction left unmatched. The CDR3 contains 17 residues. Germline loops: CDR1 SGHDN, CDR2 FVKESK. DNA of the CDR3: TGTGCCAGCAGCCAAGGTGGGACAGAACTCTATAATTCACCCCTCCACTTT. Protein product: CASSQGGTELYNSPLHF.

The rearrangement uses TRBV5-6 and TRBJ2-6; no clear D gene. V was shortened by 4 bases and J by 9 bases, with 11 bases between the two germline ends. Germline V gene data show CDR1 as SGHDT and CDR2 as YYEEEE. The CDR3 length is 13 residues. CDR3 protein: CASSTNRINVLTF. In nucleotides, the CDR3 is TGTGCCAGCAGCACAAACAGAATCAACGTCCTGACTTTC. Based on the CDR3 plus reference TRBV5-6 and TRBJ2-6, the full variable domain is DAGVTQSPTHLIKTRGQQVTLRCSPKSGHDTVSWYQQALGQGPQFIFQYYEEEERQRGNFPDRFSGHQFPNYSSELNVNALLLGDSALYLCASSTNRINVLTFGAGSRLTVL.

This clone has just one count. The chain employs TRBV23-1 and TRBJ1-5; 7 bases match TRBD1. TRBV23-1 carries the ORF label, with uncertain function. This CDR3 is 15 amino acids long. V shed 2 bases and J 11 bases; nucleotides not matched to a gene: 12. For the CDR3, the DNA is TGCGCCAGCAGTCAAATCGGTCTGGAGGGGGCGTCCCAGCATTTT. It translates to CASSQIGLEGASQHF.